This T cell receptor (delta chain) was retrieved from a study of Vδ1+ human thymocytes. RNA was extracted from the cells and then reverse transcribed. Pooled V-gene forward primers with one constant-region reverse primer generated the CDR3 amplicons by multiplex PCR. TCRdb re-called the multiplex PCR reads with CATT. Of some 54,000 delta-chain clones listed, approximately 15% were seen once; the top ten hold around 0.5%. The CDR3 covers 18 residues. The trim removed 9 bases at V and 8 bases at J, leaving 25 bases unmatched. The germline V gene has CDR1 TSWWSYY and CDR2 QGS. On this clone: The antigen is undetermined.

General observations from the study: In the thymus, TRG and TRD repertoires looked highly polyclonal with Gaussian CDR3 lengths. TRG sequences recurred across donors, whereas TRD sequences stayed essentially private.

Alphabeta T cells were depleted, then CD3+ Vdelta1+ Vdelta2- thymocytes were FACS-sorted. Sorted Vdelta1+ thymocytes were about 97% to 99.6% pure. Sequenced: Vdelta1+ gamma-delta thymocytes from the thymus. The subset here: FACS-sorted CD3+ TCRalphabeta- TCRVdelta1+ TCRVdelta2- thymocytes. This chain links TRDV1 with TRDJ1; TRDD3 agrees at 9 bases. This clonotype originated in a boy younger than two who had congenital heart surgery. This CDR3 is CALHIPTPLLGDTGKLIF. CDR3 nucleotides: TGTGCTCTACATATTCCTACCCCTTTACTGGGGGACACGGGAAAACTCATCTTT.